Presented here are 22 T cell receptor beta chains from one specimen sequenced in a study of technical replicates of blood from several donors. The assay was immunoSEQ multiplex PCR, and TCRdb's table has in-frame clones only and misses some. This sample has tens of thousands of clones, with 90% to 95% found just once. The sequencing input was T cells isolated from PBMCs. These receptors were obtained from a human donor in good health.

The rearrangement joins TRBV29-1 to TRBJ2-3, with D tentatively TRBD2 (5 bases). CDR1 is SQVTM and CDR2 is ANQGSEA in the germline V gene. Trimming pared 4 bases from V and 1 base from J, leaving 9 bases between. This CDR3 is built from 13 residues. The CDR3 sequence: CSVGDSGTDTQYF. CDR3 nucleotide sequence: TGCAGCGTTGGGGATAGCGGCACAGATACGCAGTATTTT.

The CDR3 loop is CASSLYTGGLQQFF. The CDR3 DNA reads TGTGCCAGCAGTTTATATACAGGGGGCCTACAGCAGTTCTTC. V usage is TRBV28 and J usage is TRBJ2-1; the match to TRBD1 covers 9 bases. V lost 1 base, J lost 11 bases, and 6 bases stayed unmatched. Per the germline V gene, CDR1 is MDHEN and CDR2 is SYDVKM. The CDR3 spans 14 residues.

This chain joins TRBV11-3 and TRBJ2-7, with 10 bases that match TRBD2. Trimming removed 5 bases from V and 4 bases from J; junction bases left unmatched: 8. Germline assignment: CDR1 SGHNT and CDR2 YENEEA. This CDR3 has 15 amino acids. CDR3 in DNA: TGTGCCAGCAGCGAAGAAAGCGGGAGGGGGTACGAGCAGTACTTC. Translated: CASSEESGRGYEQYF.

The CDR3 here is CASGKGGNSGNTIYF. The CDR3 DNA reads as TGCGCCAGCGGAAAAGGGGGCAACTCTGGAAACACCATATATTTT. This chain uses TRBV10-2 with TRBJ1-3; 7 bases are a match to TRBD1. The V gene's germline CDR1 is WSHSY and CDR2 SAAADI. This CDR3 has 15 residues. With 8 bases clipped from V and 0 bases from J, the junction kept 7 bases outside the gene matches.

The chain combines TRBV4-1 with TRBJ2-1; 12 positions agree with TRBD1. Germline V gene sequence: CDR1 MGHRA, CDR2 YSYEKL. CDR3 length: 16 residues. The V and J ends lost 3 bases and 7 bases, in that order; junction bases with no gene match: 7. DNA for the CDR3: TGCGCCAGCAGCCACTTGCCGGGACAGGGGGCGAATGAGCAGTTCTTC. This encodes CASSHLPGQGANEQFF.

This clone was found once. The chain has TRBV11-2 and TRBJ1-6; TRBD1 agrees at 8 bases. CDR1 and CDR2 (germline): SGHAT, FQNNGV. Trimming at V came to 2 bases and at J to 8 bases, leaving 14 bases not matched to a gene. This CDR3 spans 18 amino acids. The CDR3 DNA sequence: TGTGCCAGCAGCTTACCGGACAGGGTCGCATTTGCCCATTCACCCCTCCACTTT. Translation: CASSLPDRVAFAHSPLHF.

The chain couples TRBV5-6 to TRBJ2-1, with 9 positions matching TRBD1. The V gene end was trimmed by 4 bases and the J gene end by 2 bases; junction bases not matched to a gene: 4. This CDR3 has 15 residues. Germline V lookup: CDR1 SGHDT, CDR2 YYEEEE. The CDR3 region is CASSRRQGAYNEQFF. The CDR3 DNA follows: TGTGCCAGCAGCAGACGACAGGGGGCCTACAATGAGCAGTTCTTC.

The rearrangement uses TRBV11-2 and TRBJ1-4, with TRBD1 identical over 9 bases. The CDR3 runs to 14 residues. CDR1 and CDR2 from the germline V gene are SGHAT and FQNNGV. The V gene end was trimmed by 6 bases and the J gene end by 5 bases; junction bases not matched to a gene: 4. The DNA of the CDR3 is TGTGCCAGCAGTCCCGGACAGGGGAATGAAAAACTGTTTTTT. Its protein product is CASSPGQGNEKLFF.

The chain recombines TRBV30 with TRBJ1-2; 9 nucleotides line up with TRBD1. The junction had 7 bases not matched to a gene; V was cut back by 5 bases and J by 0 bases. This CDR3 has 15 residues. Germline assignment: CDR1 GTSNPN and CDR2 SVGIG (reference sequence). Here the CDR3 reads CAWLDRGLANYGYTF. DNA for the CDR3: TGTGCCTGGTTGGACAGGGGCTTAGCTAACTATGGCTACACCTTC.

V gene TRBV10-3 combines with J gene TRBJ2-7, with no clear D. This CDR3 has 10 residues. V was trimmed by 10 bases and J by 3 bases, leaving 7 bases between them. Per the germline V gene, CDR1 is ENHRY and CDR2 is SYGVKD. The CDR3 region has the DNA TGTGCCACGGGTAACTACGAGCAGTACTTC. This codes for CATGNYEQYF.

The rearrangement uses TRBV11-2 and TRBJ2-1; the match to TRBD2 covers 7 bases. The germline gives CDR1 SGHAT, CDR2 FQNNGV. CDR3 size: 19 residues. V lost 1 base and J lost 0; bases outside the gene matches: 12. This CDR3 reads CASSLVYLAGDPSYNEQFF. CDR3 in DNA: TGTGCCAGCAGCTTAGTGTATCTGGCGGGGGACCCCTCCTACAATGAGCAGTTCTTC.

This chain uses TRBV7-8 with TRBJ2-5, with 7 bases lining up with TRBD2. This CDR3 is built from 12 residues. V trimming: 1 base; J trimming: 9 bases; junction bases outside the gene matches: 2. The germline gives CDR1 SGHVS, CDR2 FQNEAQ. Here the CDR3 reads CASSLGGGAQYF. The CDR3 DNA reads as TGTGCCAGCAGCTTAGGTGGGGGGGCCCAGTACTTC.

The DNA of the CDR3 is TGTGCCAGCAGCCCCGGGACAGGGAACCACCAAGTAACAAACACTGAAGCTTTCTTT. Translated: CASSPGTGNHQVTNTEAFF. This chain joins TRBV9 and TRBJ1-1; the match to TRBD1 covers 9 bases. Germline assignment: CDR1 SGDLS and CDR2 YYNGEE. The CDR3 has 19 amino acids. With V trimmed by 4 bases and J by 2 bases, 18 bases remained unmatched.

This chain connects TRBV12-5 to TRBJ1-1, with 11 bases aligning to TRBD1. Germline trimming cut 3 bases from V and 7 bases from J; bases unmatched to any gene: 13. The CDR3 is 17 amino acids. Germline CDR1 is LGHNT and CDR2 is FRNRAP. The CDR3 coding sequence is TGTGCTAGTGGTTTTTCGCTGGACAGGGGGCGGTGGGTTGAAGCTTTCTTT. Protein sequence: CASGFSLDRGRWVEAFF.

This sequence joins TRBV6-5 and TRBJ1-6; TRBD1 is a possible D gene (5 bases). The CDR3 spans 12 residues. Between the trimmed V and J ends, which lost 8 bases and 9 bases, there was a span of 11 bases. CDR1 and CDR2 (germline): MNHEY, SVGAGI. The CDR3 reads CASGTGSSPLHF. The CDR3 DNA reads TGTGCCAGCGGAACAGGTAGTTCACCCCTCCACTTT.

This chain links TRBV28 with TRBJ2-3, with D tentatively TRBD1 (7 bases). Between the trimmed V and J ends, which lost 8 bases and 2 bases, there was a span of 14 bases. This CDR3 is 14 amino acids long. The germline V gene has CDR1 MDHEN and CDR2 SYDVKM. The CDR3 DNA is TGTGCCAGCGGCGGGACAGCCTTCACAGATACGCAGTATTTT. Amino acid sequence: CASGGTAFTDTQYF.

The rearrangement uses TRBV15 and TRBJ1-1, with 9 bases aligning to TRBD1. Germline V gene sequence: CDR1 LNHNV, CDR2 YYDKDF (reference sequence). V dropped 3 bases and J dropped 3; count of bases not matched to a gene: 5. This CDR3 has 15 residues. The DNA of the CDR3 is TGTGCCACCAGCAGGGACAGGGGATATGACACTGAAGCTTTCTTT. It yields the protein CATSRDRGYDTEAFF.

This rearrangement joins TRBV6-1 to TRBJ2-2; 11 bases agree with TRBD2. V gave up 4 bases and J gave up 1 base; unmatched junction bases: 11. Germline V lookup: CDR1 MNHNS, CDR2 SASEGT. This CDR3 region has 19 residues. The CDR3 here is CASSVFKVAGGLNTGELFF. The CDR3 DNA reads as TGTGCCAGCAGTGTGTTTAAAGTAGCGGGGGGGCTGAACACCGGGGAGCTGTTTTTT.

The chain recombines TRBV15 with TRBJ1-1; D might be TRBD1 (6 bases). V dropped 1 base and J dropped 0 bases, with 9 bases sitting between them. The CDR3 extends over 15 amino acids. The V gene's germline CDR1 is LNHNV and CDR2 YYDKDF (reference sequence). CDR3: CATSRGDRLNTEAFF. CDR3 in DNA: TGTGCCACCAGCAGAGGTGACAGGTTGAACACTGAAGCTTTCTTT.

The CDR3 nucleotides read TGTGCCAGCAGCCCCCACCCCAGCGCCGAGCAGTACTTC. Translating gives CASSPHPSAEQYF. This chain joins TRBV7-9 and TRBJ2-7; D is unresolved. V gave up 5 bases and J gave up 6 bases, with 14 bases separating them. Germline V CDR1 and CDR2: SEHNR, FQNEAQ (reference sequence). The CDR3 length is 13 residues.

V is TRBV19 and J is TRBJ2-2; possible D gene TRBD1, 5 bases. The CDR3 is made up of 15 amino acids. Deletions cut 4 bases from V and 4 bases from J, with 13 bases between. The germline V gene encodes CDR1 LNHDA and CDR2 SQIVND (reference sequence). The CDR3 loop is CASSTGFQGTGELFF. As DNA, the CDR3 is TGTGCCAGTAGTACAGGGTTCCAAGGCACCGGGGAGCTGTTTTTT.

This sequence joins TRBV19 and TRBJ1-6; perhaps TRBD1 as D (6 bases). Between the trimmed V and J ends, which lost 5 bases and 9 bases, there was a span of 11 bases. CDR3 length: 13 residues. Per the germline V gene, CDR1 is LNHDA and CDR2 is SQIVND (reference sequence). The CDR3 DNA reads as TGTGCCAGTAGTGAACAGGGAAGTTCACCCCTCCACTTT. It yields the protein CASSEQGSSPLHF.